This T cell receptor (beta chain) was identified during a study of radiotherapy plus CTLA-4 blockade in lung cancer. The table came from immunoSEQ multiplex PCR; TCRdb's copy has only in-frame clones and leaves some out. This table has about 53,000 clones, approximately 85% appearing once. CDR3 length: 14 residues. Germline lookup yields CDR1 LGHNA and CDR2 YNFKEQ. V gave up 4 bases and J gave up 9 bases, with 16 bases separating them. This chain links TRBV4-2 with TRBJ2-1; a possible D gene is TRBD2 (6 bases). The TCR sequence derives from a human donor with non-small cell lung cancer whose response to radiotherapy plus ipilimumab could not be evaluated. The sequences come from peripheral blood, collected from a patient treated with radiotherapy plus ipilimumab. CDR3 sequence reads: CASSRMGLAIEQFF. Written as DNA, the CDR3 is TGTGCCAGCAGCCGTATGGGGCTAGCGATTGAGCAGTTCTTC.